The present entry profiles one T cell receptor (beta chain) with its context. Sequencing relied on a cDNA template that was reverse transcribed from extracted RNA. The repertoire was sequenced with immunoSEQ multiplex PCR; TCRdb's copy has only in-frame clones and lacks some. The profile shows about 12,000 clones, 50% to 60% of them singletons. Lesional scalp punch biopsies and peripheral blood came from alopecia areata patients. This entry belongs to a study of CD8+ T cells in alopecia areata. Study details: Patients in the treated group were given tofacitinib by mouth, 5 to 10 mg twice a day. The protocol delivered tofacitinib for 6 to 18 months, then withdrew it for 6 months.

The receptor comes from a human donor with alopecia areata. Sequencing used skin.

The CDR3 here is CASSLRQGTPGETQYF. CDR3 DNA sequence: TGTGCCAGCAGTTTAAGACAGGGAACGCCCGGGGAGACCCAGTACTTC. J is TRBJ2-5 and V is TRBV28, with 7 bases that match TRBD1. The germline V gene encodes CDR1 MDHEN and CDR2 SYDVKM. This CDR3 is built from 16 residues. V shed 2 bases and J 5 bases; nucleotides not matched to a gene: 11.